Sequencing of this T cell receptor (beta chain) was carried out in a study of T cell changes during pregnancy in multiple sclerosis. Losses at the gene ends were 1 base for V and 6 bases for J; bases not matched to a gene: 2. Germline loops: CDR1 KGHSH, CDR2 LQKENI. This CDR3 spans 16 amino acids. Only in-frame clones appear in the TCRdb table, and some are missing; sequencing was by immunoSEQ multiplex PCR. The sample shows about 74,000 clones, 88% of them seen only once. This chain links TRBV18 with TRBJ2-3; 15 positions match TRBD2. The sequence came from a female donor with multiple sclerosis, enrolled in a pregnancy study. Source: peripheral blood, taken before pregnancy. In nucleotides, the CDR3 is TGTGCCAGCTCACCACGGACTAGCGGGGGGGCCGATACGCAGTATTTT. Its protein is CASSPRTSGGADTQYF.